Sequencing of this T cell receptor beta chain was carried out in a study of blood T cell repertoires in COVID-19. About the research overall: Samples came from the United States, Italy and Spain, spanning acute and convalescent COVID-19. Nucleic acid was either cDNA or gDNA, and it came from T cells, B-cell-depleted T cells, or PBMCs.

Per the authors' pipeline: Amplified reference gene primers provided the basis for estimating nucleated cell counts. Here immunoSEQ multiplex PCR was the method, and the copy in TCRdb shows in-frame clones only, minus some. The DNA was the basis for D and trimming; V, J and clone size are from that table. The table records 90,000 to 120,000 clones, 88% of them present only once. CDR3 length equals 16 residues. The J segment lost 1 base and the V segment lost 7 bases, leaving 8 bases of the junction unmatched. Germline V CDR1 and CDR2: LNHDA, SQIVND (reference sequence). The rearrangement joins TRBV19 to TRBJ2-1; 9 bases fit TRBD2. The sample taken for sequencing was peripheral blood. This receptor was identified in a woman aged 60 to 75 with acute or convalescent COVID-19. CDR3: CASKMRLAGSYNEQFF. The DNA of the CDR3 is TGTGCCAGTAAGATGAGGCTAGCGGGGTCCTACAATGAGCAGTTCTTC.